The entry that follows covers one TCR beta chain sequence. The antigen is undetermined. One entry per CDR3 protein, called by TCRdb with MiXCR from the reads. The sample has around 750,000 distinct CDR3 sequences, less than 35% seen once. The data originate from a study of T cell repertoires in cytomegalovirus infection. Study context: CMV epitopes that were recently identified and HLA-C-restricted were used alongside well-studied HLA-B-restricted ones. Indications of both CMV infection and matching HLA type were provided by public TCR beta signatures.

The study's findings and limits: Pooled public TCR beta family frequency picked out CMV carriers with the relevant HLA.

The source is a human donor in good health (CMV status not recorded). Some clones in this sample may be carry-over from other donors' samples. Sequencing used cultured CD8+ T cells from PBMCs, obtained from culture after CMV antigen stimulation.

CDR3: CASSSVEGGTGELFF. The CDR3 DNA reads TGTGCCAGCAGTTCGGTTGAGGGGGGCACCGGGGAGCTGTTTTTT. V and J are TRBV12-3 or TRBV12-4 and TRBJ2-2; tentatively, D is TRBD1 or TRBD2 (6 bases each). V lost 4 bases to trimming and J lost 4 bases, with 13 bases between them. The length of the CDR3 is 15 residues.